This T cell receptor (beta chain) is drawn from a study of T cells in Graves' hyperthyroidism and ophthalmopathy. The overall study: The initial diagnosis was the point when peripheral blood was collected, ahead of any treatment.

This clonotype was counted ten times or more. Its target is unknown. In patients aged 18 to 65, hyperthyroidism was newly diagnosed, with duration under 2 months. Study-level results: Progression to ophthalmopathy was predicted a median of roughly 6.6 months early.

Template material for amplifying TCR beta CDR3 regions consisted of RNA transcripts. The HTBI primer set was used in a first-round RT-PCR of the TCR CDR3. TCRdb used MiXCR to reprocess the multiplex PCR reads, holding one entry per CDR3 protein. Of about 290,000 distinct CDR3 sequences in the sample, nearly 15% are singletons; the top ten hold 30% to 35%. The sample taken for sequencing was blood. The source is a woman between 45 and 60 years old with Graves' hyperthyroidism that later progressed to Graves' ophthalmopathy.

The CDR3 loop reads CSAGLAGAGETQYF. In nucleotides, the CDR3 is TGCAGTGCTGGCCTAGCGGGAGCGGGTGAGACCCAGTACTTC. V and J are TRBV20-1 and TRBJ2-5, with 10 bases lining up with TRBD2. This CDR3 has 14 amino acids. Trimming cost V 5 bases and J 5 bases; bases outside gene matches: 8. CDR1 and CDR2 from the germline V gene are DFQATT and SNEGSKA (reference sequence).